The entry below describes one T cell receptor beta chain. Antigen: not known. Trimming removed 1 base from V and 4 bases from J, with 4 bases in between. The CDR3 sequence is 12 residues long. Germline values: CDR1 LNHDA, CDR2 SQIVND (reference sequence). This sample is part of a study of T cell repertoires in cytomegalovirus infection. Study in general: Epitope selection comprised recently identified HLA-C-restricted CMV epitopes and well-studied HLA-B-restricted CMV epitopes. Public TCR beta signatures were indicative of both CMV infection and a matching HLA type. Findings of the study overall: HLA-C-restricted, CMV-specific TCR beta clonotypes were dominant ex vivo.

In TCRdb, the reads were re-called with MiXCR into one record per CDR3 protein. Of hundreds of thousands of distinct CDR3 sequences listed, about 33% are singletons. V and J are TRBV19 and TRBJ2-5; D unclear. This material consisted of cultured PBMCs, taken from culture after CMV antigen stimulation. The source of this sequence is a human donor in good health (CMV status not recorded). Some clones in this sample may be carry-over from other donors' samples. CDR3 nucleotides: TGTGCCAGTAGTATAGGAGGAGAGACCCAGTACTTC. Translating gives CASSIGGETQYF.